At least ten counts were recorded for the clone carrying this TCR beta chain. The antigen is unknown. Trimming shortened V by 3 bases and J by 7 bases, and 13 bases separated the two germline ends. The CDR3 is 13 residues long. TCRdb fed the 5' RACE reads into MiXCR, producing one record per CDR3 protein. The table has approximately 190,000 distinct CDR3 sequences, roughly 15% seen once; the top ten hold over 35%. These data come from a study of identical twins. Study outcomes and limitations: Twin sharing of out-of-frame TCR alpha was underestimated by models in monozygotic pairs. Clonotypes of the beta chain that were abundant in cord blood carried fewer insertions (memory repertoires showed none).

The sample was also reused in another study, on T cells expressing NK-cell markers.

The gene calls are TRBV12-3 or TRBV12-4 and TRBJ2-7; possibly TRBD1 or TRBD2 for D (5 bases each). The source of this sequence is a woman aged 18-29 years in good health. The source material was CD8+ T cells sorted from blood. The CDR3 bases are TGTGCCAGCAGTTTTGGGACGGCCGGGGAGCAGTACTTC. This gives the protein CASSFGTAGEQYF.